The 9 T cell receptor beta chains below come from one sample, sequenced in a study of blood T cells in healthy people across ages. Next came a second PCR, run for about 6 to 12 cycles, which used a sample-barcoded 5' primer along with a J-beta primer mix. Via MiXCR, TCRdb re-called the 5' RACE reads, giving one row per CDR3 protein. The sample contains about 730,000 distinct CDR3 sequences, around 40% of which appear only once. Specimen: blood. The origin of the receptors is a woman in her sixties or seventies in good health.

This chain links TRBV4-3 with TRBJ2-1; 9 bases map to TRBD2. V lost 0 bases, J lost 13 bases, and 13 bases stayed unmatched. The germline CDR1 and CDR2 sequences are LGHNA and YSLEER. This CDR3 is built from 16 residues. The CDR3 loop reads CASSQDQLAGPQDQFF. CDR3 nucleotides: TGCGCCAGCAGCCAAGATCAGCTAGCGGGACCGCAGGATCAGTTCTTC.

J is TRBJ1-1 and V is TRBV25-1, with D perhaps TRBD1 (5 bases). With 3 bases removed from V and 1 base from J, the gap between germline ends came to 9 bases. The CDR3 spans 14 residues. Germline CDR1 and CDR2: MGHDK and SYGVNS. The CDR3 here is CASSEPGRNTEAFF. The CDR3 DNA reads TGTGCCAGCAGTGAGCCGGGACGGAACACTGAAGCTTTCTTT.

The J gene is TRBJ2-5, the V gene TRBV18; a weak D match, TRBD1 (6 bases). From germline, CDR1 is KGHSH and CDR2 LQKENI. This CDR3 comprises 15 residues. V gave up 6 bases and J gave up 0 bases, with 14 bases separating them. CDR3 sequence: CASSKRGTYQETQYF. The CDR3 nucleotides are TGTGCCAGCTCTAAGAGGGGGACCTACCAAGAGACCCAGTACTTC.

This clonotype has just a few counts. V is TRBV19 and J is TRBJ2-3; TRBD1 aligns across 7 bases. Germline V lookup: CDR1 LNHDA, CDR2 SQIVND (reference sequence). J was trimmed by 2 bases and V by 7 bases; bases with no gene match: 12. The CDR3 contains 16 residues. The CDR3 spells CASKKGANSVTDTQYF. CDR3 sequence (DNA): TGTGCCAGTAAAAAGGGGGCCAACTCGGTCACAGATACGCAGTATTTT.

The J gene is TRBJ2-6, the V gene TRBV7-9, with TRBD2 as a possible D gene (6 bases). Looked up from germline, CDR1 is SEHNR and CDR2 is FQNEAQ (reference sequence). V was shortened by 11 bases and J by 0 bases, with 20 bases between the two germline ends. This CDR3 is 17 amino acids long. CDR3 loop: CALSGAGSFSGANVLTF. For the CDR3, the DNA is TGTGCCCTCTCCGGGGCGGGATCGTTCTCTGGGGCCAACGTCCTGACTTTC. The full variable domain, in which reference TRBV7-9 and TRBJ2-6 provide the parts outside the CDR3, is DTGVSQNPRHKITKRGQNVTFRCDPISEHNRLYWYRQTLGQGPEFLTYFQNEAQLEKSRLLSDRFSAERPKGSFSTLEIQRTEQGDSAMYLCALSGAGSFSGANVLTFGAGSRLTVL.

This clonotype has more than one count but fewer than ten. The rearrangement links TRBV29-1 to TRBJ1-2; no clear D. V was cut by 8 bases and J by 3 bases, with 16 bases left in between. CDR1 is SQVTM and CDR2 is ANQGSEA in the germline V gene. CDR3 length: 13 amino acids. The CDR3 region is CSTWVGSDYGYTF. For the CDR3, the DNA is TGCAGCACCTGGGTGGGGTCGGACTATGGCTACACCTTC.

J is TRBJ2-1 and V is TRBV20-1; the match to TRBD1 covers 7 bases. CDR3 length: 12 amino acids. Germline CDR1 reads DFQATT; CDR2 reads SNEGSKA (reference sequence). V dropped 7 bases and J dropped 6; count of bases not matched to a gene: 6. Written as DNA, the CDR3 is TGCAGTGGAGAGCCAGGGGGCAATGAGCAGTTCTTC. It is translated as CSGEPGGNEQFF.

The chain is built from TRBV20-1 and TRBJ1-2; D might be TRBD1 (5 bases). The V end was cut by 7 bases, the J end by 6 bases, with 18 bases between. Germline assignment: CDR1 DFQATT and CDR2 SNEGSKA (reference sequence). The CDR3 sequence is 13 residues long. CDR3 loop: CSVLPRGFDGYTF. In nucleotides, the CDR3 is TGCAGTGTCCTCCCCCGGGGCTTTGATGGCTACACCTTC.

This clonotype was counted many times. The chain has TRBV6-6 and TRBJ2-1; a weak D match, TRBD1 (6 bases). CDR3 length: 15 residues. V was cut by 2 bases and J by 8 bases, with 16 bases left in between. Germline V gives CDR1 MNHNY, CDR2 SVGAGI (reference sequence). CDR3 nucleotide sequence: TGTGCCAGCAGTTACCCCCGGGACACAGTACATGAGCAGTTCTTC. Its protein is CASSYPRDTVHEQFF.